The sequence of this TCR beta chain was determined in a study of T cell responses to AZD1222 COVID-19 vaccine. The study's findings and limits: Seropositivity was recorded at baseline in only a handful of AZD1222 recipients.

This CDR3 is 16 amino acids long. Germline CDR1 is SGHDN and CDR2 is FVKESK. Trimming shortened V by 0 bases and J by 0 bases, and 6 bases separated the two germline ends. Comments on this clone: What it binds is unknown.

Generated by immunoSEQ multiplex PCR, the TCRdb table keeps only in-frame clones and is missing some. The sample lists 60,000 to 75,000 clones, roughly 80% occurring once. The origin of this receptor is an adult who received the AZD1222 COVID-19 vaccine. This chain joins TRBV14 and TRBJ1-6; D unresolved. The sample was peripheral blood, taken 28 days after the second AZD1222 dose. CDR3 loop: CASSQDESSYNSPLHF. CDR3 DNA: TGTGCCAGCAGCCAAGATGAGAGCTCCTATAATTCACCCCTCCACTTT.